The clone carrying this T cell receptor beta chain has just one count. This entry belongs to a study of blood T cell repertoires in COVID-19. As for the study in general: From the United States, Italy and Spain came samples of acute and convalescent COVID-19. Sources were T cells, B-cell-depleted T cells, or PBMCs; the material itself was cDNA or gDNA.

Original analysis: Amplification with reference gene primers provided the estimates of nucleated cell counts. This table comes from immunoSEQ multiplex PCR, and its TCRdb copy is limited to in-frame clones, with some not included. V and J calls and clone size come straight from that table; D and trimming were deduced from the DNA. Here the sample spans some 250,000 clones, around 83% being singletons. Sequenced input: peripheral blood. The clonotype was recovered from a man aged 35 to 55 with active or convalescent COVID-19.

Here the CDR3 DNA reads TGTGCCAGCAGCTGGGGACAAGGTAGCAATCAGCCCCAGCATTTT. Encoded protein: CASSWGQGSNQPQHF. The chain recombines TRBV7-9 with TRBJ1-5; TRBD1 is a possible D gene (6 bases). V dropped 4 bases and J dropped 0 bases, with 10 bases sitting between them. This CDR3 region has 15 residues. Germline V gives CDR1 SEHNR, CDR2 FQNEAQ (reference sequence).